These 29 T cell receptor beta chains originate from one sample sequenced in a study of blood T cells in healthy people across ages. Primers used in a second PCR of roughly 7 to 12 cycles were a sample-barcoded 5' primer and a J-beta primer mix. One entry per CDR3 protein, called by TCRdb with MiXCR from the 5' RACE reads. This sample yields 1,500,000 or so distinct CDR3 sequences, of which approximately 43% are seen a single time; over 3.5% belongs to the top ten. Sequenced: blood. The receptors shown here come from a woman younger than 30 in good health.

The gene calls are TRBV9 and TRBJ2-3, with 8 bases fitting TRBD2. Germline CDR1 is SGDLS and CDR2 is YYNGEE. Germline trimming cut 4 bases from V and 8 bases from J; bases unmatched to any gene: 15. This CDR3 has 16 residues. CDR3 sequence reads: CASSTREGGPGGTQYF. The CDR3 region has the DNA TGTGCCAGCAGCACCCGGGAGGGAGGCCCGGGTGGTACGCAGTATTTT. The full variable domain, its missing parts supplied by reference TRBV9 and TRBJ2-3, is DSGVTQTPKHLITATGQRVTLRCSPRSGDLSVYWYQQSLDQGLQFLIQYYNGEERAKGNILERFSAQQFPDLHSELNLSSLELGDSALYFCASSTREGGPGGTQYFGPGTRLTVL.

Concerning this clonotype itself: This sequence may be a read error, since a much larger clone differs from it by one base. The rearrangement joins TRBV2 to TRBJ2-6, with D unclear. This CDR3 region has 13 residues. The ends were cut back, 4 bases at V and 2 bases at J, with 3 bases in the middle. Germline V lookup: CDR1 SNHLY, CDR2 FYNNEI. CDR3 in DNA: TGTGCCAGCAGTGGAACTGGGGCCAACGTCCTGACTTTC. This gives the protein CASSGTGANVLTF.

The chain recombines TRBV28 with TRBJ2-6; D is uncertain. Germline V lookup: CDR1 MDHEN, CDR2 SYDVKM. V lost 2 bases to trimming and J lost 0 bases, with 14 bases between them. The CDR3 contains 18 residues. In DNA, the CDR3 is TGTGCCAGCAGTTTAGGGTTAGGCAGACACTCTGGGGCCAACGTCCTGACTTTC. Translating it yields CASSLGLGRHSGANVLTF.

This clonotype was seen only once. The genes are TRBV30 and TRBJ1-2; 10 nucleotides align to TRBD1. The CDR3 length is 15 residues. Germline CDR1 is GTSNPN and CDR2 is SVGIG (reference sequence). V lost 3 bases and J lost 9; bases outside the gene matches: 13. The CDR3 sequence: CAWRGNTGTGDRYTF. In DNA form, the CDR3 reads TGTGCCTGGAGAGGAAATACCGGGACAGGGGATCGCTACACCTTC.

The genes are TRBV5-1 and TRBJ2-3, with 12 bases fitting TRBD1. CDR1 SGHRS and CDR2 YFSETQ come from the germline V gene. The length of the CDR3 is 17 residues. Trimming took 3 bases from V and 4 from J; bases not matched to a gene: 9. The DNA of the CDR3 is TGCGCCAGCAGCTACCGCCAGGGACAGGGGGCAGCAGATACGCAGTATTTT. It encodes CASSYRQGQGAADTQYF.

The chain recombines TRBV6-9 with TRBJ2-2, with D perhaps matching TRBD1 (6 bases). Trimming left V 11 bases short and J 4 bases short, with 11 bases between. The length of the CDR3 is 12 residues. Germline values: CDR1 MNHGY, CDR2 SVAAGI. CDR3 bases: TGTGCCGACGCGACAGGCACCGGGGAGCTGTTTTTT. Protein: CADATGTGELFF.

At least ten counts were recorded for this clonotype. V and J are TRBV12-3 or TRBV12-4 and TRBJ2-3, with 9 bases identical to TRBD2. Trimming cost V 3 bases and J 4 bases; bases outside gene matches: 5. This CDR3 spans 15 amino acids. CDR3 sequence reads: CASSFGLAGSDTQYF. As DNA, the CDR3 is TGTGCCAGCAGTTTCGGGCTAGCGGGGTCAGATACGCAGTATTTT.

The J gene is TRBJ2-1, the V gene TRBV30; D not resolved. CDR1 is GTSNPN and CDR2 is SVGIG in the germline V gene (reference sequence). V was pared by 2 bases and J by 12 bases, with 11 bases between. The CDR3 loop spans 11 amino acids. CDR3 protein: CAWSQVGAQFF. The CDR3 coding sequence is TGTGCCTGGAGTCAAGTGGGTGCGCAGTTCTTC.

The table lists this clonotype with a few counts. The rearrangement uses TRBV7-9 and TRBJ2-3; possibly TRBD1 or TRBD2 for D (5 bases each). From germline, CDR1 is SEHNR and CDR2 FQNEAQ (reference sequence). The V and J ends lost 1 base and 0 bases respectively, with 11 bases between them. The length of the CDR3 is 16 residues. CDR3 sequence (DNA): TGTGCCAGCAGCTTAGTTTCGGGGACCAGCACAGATACGCAGTATTTT. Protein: CASSLVSGTSTDTQYF. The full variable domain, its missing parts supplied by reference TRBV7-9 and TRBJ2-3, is DTGVSQNPRHKITKRGQNVTFRCDPISEHNRLYWYRQTLGQGPEFLTYFQNEAQLEKSRLLSDRFSAERPKGSFSTLEIQRTEQGDSAMYLCASSLVSGTSTDTQYFGPGTRLTVL.

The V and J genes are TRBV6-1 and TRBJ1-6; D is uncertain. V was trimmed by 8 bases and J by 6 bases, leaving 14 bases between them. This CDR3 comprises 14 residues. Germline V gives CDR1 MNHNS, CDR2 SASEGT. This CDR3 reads CASGWTGGNSPLHF. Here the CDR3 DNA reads TGTGCCAGCGGATGGACCGGTGGTAATTCACCCCTCCACTTT.

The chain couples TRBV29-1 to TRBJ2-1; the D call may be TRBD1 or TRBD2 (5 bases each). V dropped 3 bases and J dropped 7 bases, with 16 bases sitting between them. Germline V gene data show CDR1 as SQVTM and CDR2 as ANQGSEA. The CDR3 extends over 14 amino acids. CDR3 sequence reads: CSVEGDAAGNEQFF. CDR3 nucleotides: TGCAGCGTTGAGGGGGACGCGGCAGGGAATGAGCAGTTCTTC.

The DNA for the CDR3 is TGTGCCAGCAGCTTAGCATTCCGCGGGAGGGAATCTGAGCAGTTCTTC. Its protein product is CASSLAFRGRESEQFF. V usage is TRBV7-8 and J usage is TRBJ2-1; 9 nucleotides agree with TRBD2. The germline gives CDR1 SGHVS, CDR2 FQNEAQ. CDR3 length: 16 residues. Trimming removed 0 bases from V and 9 bases from J; junction bases left unmatched: 9. The full variable domain, rest sourced from reference TRBV7-8 and TRBJ2-1, is GAGVSQSPRYKVAKRGQDVALRCDPISGHVSLFWYQQALGQGPEFLTYFQNEAQLDKSGLPSDRFFAERPEGSVSTLKIQRTQQEDSAVYLCASSLAFRGRESEQFFGPGTRLTVL.

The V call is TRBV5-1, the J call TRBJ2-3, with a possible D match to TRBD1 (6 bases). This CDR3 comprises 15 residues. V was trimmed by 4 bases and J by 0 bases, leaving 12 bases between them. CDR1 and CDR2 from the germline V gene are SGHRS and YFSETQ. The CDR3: CASSPYRESTDTQYF. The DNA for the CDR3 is TGCGCCAGCAGCCCTTACAGGGAAAGCACAGATACGCAGTATTTT.

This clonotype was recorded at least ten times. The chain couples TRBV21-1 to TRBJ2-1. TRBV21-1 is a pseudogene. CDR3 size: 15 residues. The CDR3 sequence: CASQPAGSSYNEQFF. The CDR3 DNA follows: TGTGCCAGCCAGCCGGCAGGGAGCTCCTACAATGAGCAGTTCTTC.

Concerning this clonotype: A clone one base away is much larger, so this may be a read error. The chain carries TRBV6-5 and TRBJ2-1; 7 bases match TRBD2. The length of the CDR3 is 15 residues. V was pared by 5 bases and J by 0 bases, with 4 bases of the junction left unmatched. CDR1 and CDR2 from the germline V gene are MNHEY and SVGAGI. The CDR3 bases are TGTGCCAGCAGTCGGACTAGAGGCTCCTACAATGAGCAGTTCTTC. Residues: CASSRTRGSYNEQFF.

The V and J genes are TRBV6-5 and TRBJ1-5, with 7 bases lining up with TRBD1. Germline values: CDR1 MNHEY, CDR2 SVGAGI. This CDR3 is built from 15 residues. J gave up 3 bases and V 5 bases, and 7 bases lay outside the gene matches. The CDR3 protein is CASSRSGTANQPQHF. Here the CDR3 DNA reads TGTGCCAGCAGTCGCTCCGGGACAGCCAATCAGCCCCAGCATTTT.

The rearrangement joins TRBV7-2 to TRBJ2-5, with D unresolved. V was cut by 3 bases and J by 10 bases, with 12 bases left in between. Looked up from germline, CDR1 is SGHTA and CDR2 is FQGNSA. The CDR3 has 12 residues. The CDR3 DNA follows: TGTGCCAGCAGCTTCCCATCCGAAGACCAGTACTTC. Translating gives CASSFPSEDQYF.

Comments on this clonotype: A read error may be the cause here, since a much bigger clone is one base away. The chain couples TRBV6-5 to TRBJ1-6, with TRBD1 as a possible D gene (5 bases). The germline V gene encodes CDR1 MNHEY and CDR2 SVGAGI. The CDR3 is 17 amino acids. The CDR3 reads CDSSYSGGNLYNSPLHF. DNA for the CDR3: TGTGACAGCAGTTACTCGGGGGGTAATCTCTATAATTCACCCCTCCACTTT.

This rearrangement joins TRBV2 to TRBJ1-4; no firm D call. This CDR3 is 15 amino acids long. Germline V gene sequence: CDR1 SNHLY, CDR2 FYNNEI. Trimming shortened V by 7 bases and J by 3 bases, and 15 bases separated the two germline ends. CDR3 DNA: TGTGCCAGCAAGAGTCACCGGGCCGCTAATGAAAAACTGTTTTTT. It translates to CASKSHRAANEKLFF.

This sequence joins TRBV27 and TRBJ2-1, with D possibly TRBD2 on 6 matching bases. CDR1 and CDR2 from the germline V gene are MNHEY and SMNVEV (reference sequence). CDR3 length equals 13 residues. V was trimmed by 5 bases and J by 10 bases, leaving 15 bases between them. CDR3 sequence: CASSVGTLVEQFF. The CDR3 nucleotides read TGTGCCAGCAGTGTTGGGACTCTGGTAGAGCAGTTCTTC.

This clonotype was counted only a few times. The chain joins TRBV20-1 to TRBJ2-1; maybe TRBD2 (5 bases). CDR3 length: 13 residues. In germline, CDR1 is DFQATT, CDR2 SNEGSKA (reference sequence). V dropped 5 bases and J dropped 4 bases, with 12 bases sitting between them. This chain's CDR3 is CSAPRGPYNEQFF. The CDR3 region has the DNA TGCAGTGCTCCTAGAGGGCCGTACAATGAGCAGTTCTTC.

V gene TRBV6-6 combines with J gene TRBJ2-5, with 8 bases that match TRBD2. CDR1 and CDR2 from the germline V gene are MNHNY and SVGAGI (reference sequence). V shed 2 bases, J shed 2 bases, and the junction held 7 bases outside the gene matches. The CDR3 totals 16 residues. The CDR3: CASSYRIAGLQETQYF. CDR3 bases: TGTGCCAGCAGTTACAGGATAGCGGGGCTACAAGAGACCCAGTACTTC.

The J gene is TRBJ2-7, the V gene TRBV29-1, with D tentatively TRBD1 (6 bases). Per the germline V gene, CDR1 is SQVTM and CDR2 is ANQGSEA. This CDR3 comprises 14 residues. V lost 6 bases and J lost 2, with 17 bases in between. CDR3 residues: CSVTGNYPTYEQYF. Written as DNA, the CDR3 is TGCAGCGTCACAGGGAACTACCCTACCTACGAGCAGTACTTC.

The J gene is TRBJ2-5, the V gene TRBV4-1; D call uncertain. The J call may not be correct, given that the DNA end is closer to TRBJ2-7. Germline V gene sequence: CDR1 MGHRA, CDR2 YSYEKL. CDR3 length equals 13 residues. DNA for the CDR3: TGCGCCAGCAGCCAAGATCCAGAGTACGAGCAGTACTTC. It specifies CASSQDPEYEQYF.

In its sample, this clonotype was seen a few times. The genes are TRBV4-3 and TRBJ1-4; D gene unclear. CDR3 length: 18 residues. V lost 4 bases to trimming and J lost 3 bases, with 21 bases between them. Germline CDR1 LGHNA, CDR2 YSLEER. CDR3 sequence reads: CASSLYVPRDRANEKLFF. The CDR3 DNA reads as TGCGCCAGCAGCCTTTATGTCCCTAGGGATCGGGCTAATGAAAAACTGTTTTTT.

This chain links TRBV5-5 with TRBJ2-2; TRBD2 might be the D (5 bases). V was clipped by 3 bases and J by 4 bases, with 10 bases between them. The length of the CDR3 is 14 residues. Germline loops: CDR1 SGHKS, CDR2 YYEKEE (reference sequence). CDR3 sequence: CASSSDLATGELFF. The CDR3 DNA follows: TGTGCCAGCAGCTCAGACCTAGCCACCGGGGAGCTGTTTTTT. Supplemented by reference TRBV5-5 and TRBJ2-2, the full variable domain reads DAGVTQSPTHLIKTRGQQVTLRCSPISGHKSVSWYQQVLGQGPQFIFQYYEKEERGRGNFPDRFSARQFPNYSSELNVNALLLGDSALYLCASSSDLATGELFFGEGSRLTVL.

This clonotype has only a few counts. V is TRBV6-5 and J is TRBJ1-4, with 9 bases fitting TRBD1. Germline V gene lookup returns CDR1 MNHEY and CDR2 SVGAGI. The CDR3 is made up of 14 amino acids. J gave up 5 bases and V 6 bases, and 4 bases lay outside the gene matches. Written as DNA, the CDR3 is TGTGCCAGCAGAATAGACAGGGGGAATGAAAAACTGTTTTTT. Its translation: CASRIDRGNEKLFF.

CDR3 loop: CSACDGDQYNEQFF. Here the CDR3 DNA reads TGCAGTGCTTGCGACGGGGACCAGTACAATGAGCAGTTCTTC. The chain uses TRBV20-1 and TRBJ2-1; D tentatively reads TRBD1 or TRBD2 (5 bases each). Trimming stripped 5 bases from V and 4 bases from J, with 15 bases between. Germline V gene data show CDR1 as DFQATT and CDR2 as SNEGSKA (reference sequence). The CDR3 loop spans 14 amino acids.

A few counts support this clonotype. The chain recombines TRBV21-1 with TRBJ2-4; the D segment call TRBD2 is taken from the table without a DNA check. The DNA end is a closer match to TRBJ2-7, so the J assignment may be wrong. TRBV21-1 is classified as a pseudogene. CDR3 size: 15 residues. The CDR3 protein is CASSKDQELASEQYF. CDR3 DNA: TGTGCCAGCAGCAAAGATCAAGAACTAGCCAGCGAGCAGTACTTC.